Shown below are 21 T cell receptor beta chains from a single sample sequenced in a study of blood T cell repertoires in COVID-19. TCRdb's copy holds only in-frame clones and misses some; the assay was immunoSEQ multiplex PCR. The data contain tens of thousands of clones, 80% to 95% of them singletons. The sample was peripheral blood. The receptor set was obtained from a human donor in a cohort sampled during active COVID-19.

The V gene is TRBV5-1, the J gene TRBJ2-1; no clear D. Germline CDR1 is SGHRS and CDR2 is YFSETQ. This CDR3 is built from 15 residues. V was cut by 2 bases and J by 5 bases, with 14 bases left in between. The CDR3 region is CASSFNTALDNEQFF. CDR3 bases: TGCGCCAGCAGCTTTAACACAGCCCTCGACAATGAGCAGTTCTTC.

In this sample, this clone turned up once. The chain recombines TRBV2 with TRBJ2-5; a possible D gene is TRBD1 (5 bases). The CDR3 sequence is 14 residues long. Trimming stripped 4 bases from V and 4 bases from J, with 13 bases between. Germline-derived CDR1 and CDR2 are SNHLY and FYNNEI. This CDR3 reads CASSVLLQGETQYF. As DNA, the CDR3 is TGTGCCAGCAGTGTTCTGCTGCAGGGAGAGACCCAGTACTTC.

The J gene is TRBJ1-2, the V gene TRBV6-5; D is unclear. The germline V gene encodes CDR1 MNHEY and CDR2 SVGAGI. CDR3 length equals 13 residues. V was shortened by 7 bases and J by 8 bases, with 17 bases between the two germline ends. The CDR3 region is CASTFQEGQGYTF. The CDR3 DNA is TGTGCCAGCACCTTTCAAGAGGGCCAAGGCTACACCTTC.

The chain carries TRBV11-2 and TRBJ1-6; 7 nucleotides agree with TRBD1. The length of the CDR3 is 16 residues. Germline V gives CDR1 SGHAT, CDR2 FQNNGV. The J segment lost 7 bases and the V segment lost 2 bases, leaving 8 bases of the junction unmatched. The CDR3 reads CASSLSSTGVNSPLHF. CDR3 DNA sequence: TGTGCCAGCAGCTTATCTTCCACAGGGGTGAATTCACCCCTCCACTTT.

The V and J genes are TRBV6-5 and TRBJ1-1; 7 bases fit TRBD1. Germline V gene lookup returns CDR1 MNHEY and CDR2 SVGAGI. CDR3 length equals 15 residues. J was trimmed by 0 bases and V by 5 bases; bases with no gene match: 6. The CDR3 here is CASSRRDSMNTEAFF. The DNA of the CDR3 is TGTGCCAGCAGTAGGCGGGACAGCATGAACACTGAAGCTTTCTTT.

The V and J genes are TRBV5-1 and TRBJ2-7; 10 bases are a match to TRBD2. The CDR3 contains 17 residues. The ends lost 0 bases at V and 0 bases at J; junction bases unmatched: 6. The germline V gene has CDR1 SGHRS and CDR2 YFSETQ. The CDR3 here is CASSLGPTSGYSYEQYF. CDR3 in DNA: TGCGCCAGCAGCTTGGGCCCGACTAGCGGGTACTCCTACGAGCAGTACTTC.

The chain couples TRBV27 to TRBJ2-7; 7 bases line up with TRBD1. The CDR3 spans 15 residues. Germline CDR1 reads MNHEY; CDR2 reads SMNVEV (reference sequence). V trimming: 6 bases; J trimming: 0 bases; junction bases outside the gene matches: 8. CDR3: CASSAQPGGSYEQYF. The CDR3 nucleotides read TGTGCCAGCAGCGCCCAGCCAGGGGGCTCCTACGAGCAGTACTTC.

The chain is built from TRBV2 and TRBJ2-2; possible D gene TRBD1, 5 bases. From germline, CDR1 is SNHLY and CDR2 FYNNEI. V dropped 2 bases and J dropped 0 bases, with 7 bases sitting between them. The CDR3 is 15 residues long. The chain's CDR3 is CASSETRANTGELFF. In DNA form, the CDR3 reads TGTGCCAGCAGTGAAACCAGGGCGAACACCGGGGAGCTGTTTTTT.

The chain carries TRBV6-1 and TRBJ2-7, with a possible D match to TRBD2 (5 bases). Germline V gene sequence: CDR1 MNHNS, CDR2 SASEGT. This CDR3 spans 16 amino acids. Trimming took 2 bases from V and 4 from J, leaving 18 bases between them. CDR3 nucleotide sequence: TGTGCCAGCAGTGAACCCCTAGGACGTCCGGGGTACGAGCAGTACTTC. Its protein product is CASSEPLGRPGYEQYF.

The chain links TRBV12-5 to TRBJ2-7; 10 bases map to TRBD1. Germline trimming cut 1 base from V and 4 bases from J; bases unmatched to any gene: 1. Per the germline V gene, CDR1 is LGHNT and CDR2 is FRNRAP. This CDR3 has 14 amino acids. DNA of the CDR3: TGTGCTAGTGGTTTGGGACAGGGGGCGTACGAGCAGTACTTC. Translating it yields CASGLGQGAYEQYF.

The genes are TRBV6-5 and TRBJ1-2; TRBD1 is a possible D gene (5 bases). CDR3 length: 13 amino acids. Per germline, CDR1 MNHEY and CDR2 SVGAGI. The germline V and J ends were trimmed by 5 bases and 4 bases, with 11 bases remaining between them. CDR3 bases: TGTGCCAGCAGTCAGGACAACGGCTATGGCTACACCTTC. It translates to CASSQDNGYGYTF.

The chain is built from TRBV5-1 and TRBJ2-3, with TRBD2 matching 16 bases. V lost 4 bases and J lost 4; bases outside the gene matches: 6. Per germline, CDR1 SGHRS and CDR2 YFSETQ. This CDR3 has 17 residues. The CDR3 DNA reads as TGCGCCAGCAGCCTCGGGACTAGCGGGGGGGCCGCAGATACGCAGTATTTT. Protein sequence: CASSLGTSGGAADTQYF.

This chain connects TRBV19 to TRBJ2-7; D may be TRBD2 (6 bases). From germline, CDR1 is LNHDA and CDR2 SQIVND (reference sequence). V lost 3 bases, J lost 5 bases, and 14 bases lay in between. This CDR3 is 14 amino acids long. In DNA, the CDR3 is TGTGCCAGTAGTATGGAGGGCTGGTTCGACGAGCAGTACTTC. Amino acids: CASSMEGWFDEQYF.

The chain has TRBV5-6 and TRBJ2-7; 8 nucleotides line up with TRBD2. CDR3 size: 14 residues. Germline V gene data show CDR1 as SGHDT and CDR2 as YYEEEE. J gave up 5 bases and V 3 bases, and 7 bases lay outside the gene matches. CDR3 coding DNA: TGTGCCAGCAGCTACCGGGGGGGCCACCACGAGCAGTACTTC. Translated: CASSYRGGHHEQYF.

CDR3 in amino acids: CASSLIGYEQYF. In DNA form, the CDR3 reads TGTGCCAGCAGTTTAATCGGCTACGAGCAGTACTTC. The chain recombines TRBV28 with TRBJ2-7; D gene uncertain. V lost 2 bases to trimming and J lost 3 bases, with 5 bases between them. CDR3 length equals 12 residues. Germline V gives CDR1 MDHEN, CDR2 SYDVKM.

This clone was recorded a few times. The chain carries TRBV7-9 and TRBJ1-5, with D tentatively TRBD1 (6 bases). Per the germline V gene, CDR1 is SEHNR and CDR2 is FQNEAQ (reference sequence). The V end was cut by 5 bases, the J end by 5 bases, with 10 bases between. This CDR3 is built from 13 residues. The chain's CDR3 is CASSAGVDQPQHF. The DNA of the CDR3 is TGTGCCAGCAGCGCAGGGGTCGATCAGCCCCAGCATTTT.

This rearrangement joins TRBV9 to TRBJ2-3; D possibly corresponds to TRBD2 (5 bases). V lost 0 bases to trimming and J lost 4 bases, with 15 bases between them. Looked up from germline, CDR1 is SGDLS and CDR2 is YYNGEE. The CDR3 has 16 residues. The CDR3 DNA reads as TGTGCCAGCAGCGTAGAGCCCCGCCTGAGGGCAGATACGCAGTATTTT. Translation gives CASSVEPRLRADTQYF.

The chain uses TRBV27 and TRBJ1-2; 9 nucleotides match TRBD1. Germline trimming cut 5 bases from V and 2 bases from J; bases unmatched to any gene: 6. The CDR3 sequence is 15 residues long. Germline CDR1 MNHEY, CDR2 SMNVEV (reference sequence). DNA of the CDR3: TGTGCCAGCAGTCTAACAGGGGGCAAGAACTATGGCTACACCTTC. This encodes CASSLTGGKNYGYTF.

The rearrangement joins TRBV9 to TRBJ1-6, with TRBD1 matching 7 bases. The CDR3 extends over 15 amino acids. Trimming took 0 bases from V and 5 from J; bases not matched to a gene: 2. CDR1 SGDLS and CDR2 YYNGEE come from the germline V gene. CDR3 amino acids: CASSVGDSDNSPLHF. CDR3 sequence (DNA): TGTGCCAGCAGCGTAGGGGACAGTGATAATTCACCCCTCCACTTT.

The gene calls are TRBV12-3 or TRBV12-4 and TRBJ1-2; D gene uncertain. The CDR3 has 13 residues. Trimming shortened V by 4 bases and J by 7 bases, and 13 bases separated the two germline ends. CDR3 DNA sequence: TGTGCCAGCAGTTCCGATCGTGTCGGTGGCTACACCTTC. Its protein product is CASSSDRVGGYTF.

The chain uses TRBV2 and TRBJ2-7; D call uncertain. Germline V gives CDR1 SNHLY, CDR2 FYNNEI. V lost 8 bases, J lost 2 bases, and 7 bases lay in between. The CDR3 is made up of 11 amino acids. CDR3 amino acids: CASGTTYEQYF. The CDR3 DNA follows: TGTGCCAGCGGTACTACCTACGAGCAGTACTTC.